A selection of T cell receptor beta chains follows, all from one sample in a study of blood T cell repertoires in COVID-19. Sequencing was performed with immunoSEQ multiplex PCR; in TCRdb, only in-frame clones are kept and a portion is missing. The data hold fewer than 300,000 clones, with approximately 83% observed a single time. The material sequenced was PBMCs or T cells enriched from blood (not recorded which). All receptors derive from a young woman who had recovered from COVID-19. CDR3s include the opening cysteine and the closing phenylalanine or tryptophan. The order of the fields is J gene, clone size, V gene, D gene, CDR3 DNA, CDR3 protein. D genes are given only for firm matches. Clone size appears in some rows only: once, few, many, or a class for an expanded clone.

J: TRBJ1-2
size: .
V: TRBV6-6
D: TRBD1
DNA: TGTGCCAGCAGTCCTACGGGGGACAGGGGGTTCCGTAACTATGGCTACACCTTC
CDR3: CASSPTGDRGFRNYGYTF

J: TRBJ2-5
size: .
V: TRBV7-2
D: .
DNA: TGTGCCAGCAGCTTAGGGCTGGGGGCCAGCGAGACCCAGTACTTC
CDR3: CASSLGLGASETQYF

J: TRBJ2-5
size: .
V: TRBV19
D: .
DNA: TGTGCCAGTAGTTCCCAGGGTGCCTGGAAAGAGACCCAGTACTTC
CDR3: CASSSQGAWKETQYF

J: TRBJ2-2
size: .
V: TRBV15
D: TRBD2
DNA: TGTGCCACCAGCGGTAGCGGGAGGGCCTCCGGGGAGCTGTTTTTT
CDR3: CATSGSGRASGELFF

J: TRBJ1-2
size: .
V: TRBV4-1
D: .
DNA: TGCGCCAGCAGGCGAGTCGGAGCGGGGAATGGCTACACCTTC
CDR3: CASRRVGAGNGYTF

J: TRBJ1-4
size: .
V: TRBV7-9
D: .
DNA: TGTGCCAGCACCGACATCACTAGAAAACTGTTTTTT
CDR3: CASTDITRKLFF

J: TRBJ2-1
size: .
V: TRBV10-3
D: .
DNA: TGTGCCATCAGTGAGTCGCGACAGTACAATGAGCAGTTCTTC
CDR3: CAISESRQYNEQFF

J: TRBJ1-2
size: .
V: TRBV24-1
D: TRBD1
DNA: TGTGCCACCAGTGACCCTACGAGAACAGGGGAATATGGCTACACCTTC
CDR3: CATSDPTRTGEYGYTF

J: TRBJ2-5
size: .
V: TRBV5-1
D: TRBD2
DNA: TGCGCCAGCAGCCCCCGACCCGGGAGGAGCCTCGGAGAGACCCAGTACTTC
CDR3: CASSPRPGRSLGETQYF

J: TRBJ2-1
size: once
V: TRBV4-1
D: TRBD2
DNA: TGCGCCAGCAGCCAAGGCAGATGGGCTAGCGGGAATGAGCAGTTCTTC
CDR3: CASSQGRWASGNEQFF

J: TRBJ1-1
size: .
V: TRBV9
D: .
DNA: TGTGCCAGCAGCGTAGTAGGGGGGAACACTGAAGCTTTCTTT
CDR3: CASSVVGGNTEAFF

J: TRBJ2-7
size: .
V: TRBV28
D: .
DNA: TGTGCTAGCCGACCCGGCGGCTTAGGCGACGAGCAGTACTTC
CDR3: CASRPGGLGDEQYF

J: TRBJ1-6
size: .
V: TRBV7-9
D: .
DNA: TGTGCCAGCAGCCCCGGTAATTCACCCCTCCACTTT
CDR3: CASSPGNSPLHF

J: TRBJ2-5
size: .
V: TRBV28
D: .
DNA: TGTGCCAGCAGCGTCCCCTACCAAGAGACCCAGTACTTC
CDR3: CASSVPYQETQYF

J: TRBJ2-3
size: .
V: TRBV3-1/TRBV3-2
D: .
DNA: TGTGCCAGCAGCCAAGATTACCTGGGACCCGGGGGGCCAGATACGCAGTATTTT
CDR3: CASSQDYLGPGGPDTQYF

J: TRBJ1-5
size: .
V: TRBV5-5
D: .
DNA: TGTGCCAGCAGCGGAACAGTTCGGCCCGGGGGTCAGCCCCAGCATTTT
CDR3: CASSGTVRPGGQPQHF

J: TRBJ1-1
size: .
V: TRBV7-3
D: .
DNA: TGTGCCAGCAGCTCCGGGGGTGCATTGAACACTGAAGCTTTCTTT
CDR3: CASSSGGALNTEAFF

J: TRBJ2-7
size: .
V: TRBV19
D: .
DNA: TGTGCCAGTAGTATATTCGGACAGACCTACGAGCAGTACTTC
CDR3: CASSIFGQTYEQYF

J: TRBJ2-1
size: few
V: TRBV5-6
D: TRBD2
DNA: TGTGCCAGCTACTATGGGTTGCACAGCCGTACTAGCGGGAGCGATGAGCAGTTCTTC
CDR3: CASYYGLHSRTSGSDEQFF

J: TRBJ2-3
size: .
V: TRBV5-1
D: TRBD2
DNA: TGCGCCAGCAGCCCGACAGAAGCGGGACGGAGCACAGATACGCAGTATTTT
CDR3: CASSPTEAGRSTDTQYF

J: TRBJ2-3
size: few
V: TRBV10-3
D: .
DNA: TGTGCCATCAGCCCCGCGATTCACGCAGATACGCAGTATTTT
CDR3: CAISPAIHADTQYF

J: TRBJ1-2
size: .
V: TRBV24-1
D: .
DNA: TGTGCCACCAGTGATACCCCGGGAAGCTACACCTTC
CDR3: CATSDTPGSYTF

J: TRBJ2-7
size: .
V: TRBV18
D: .
DNA: TGTGCCAGCTCTCCCAACTCAACCTACGAGCAGTACTTC
CDR3: CASSPNSTYEQYF

J: TRBJ1-1
size: .
V: TRBV28
D: .
DNA: TGTGCCAGCAGTCTTACCCCCCGTCATGGGGCCAACACTGAAGCTTTCTTT
CDR3: CASSLTPRHGANTEAFF

J: TRBJ2-7
size: .
V: TRBV6-1
D: TRBD2
DNA: TGTGCCAGCAGTGAAGCTAGCGGGAGCTCCTACGAGCAGTACTTC
CDR3: CASSEASGSSYEQYF

J: TRBJ2-3
size: .
V: TRBV5-4
D: .
DNA: TGTGCCAGCAGCTTGGGGGGGGACCATACGCAGTATTTT
CDR3: CASSLGGDHTQYF

J: TRBJ1-2
size: .
V: TRBV28
D: TRBD1
DNA: TGTGCCAGCGGAACCGCGGGACAGGGAAGTCGGAATGGCTACACCTTC
CDR3: CASGTAGQGSRNGYTF

J: TRBJ2-2
size: .
V: TRBV24-1
D: .
DNA: TGTGCCACCCGGAGGGGCACCGGGGAGCTGTTTTTT
CDR3: CATRRGTGELFF

J: TRBJ2-3
size: .
V: TRBV12-5
D: .
DNA: TGTGCTAGTGGTTTGCGAGATACGCAGTATTTT
CDR3: CASGLRDTQYF

J: TRBJ2-5
size: .
V: TRBV9
D: TRBD2
DNA: TGTGCCAGCAGCGTAGTCCCCGGACTAGCGAGAGGTAAAGAGACCCAGTACTTC
CDR3: CASSVVPGLARGKETQYF

J: TRBJ2-2
size: .
V: TRBV7-9
D: TRBD2
DNA: TGTGCCAGCAGCTTGGGACTAGCGGGAGAAACCGGGGAGCTGTTTTTT
CDR3: CASSLGLAGETGELFF

J: TRBJ2-1
size: .
V: TRBV5-1
D: TRBD2
DNA: TGCGCCAGCAGCTCCGTCGGGCGGGAGGGGGGAAACTCCTACAATGAGCAGTTCTTC
CDR3: CASSSVGREGGNSYNEQFF